The 5 T cell receptor beta chains in this list originate from one sample, sequenced in a study of CD8+ T cells in alopecia areata. It was cDNA, reverse transcribed from extracted RNA, that served as the sequencing template. The method was immunoSEQ multiplex PCR; TCRdb's version includes in-frame clones alone and lacks a portion of them. The table has around 160,000 clones, approximately 62% seen once. Treatment in this sample: oral pan-JAK inhibitor, 5-10 mg twice daily. Source: CD4+ T cells sorted from blood, taken at week 24, from a patient treated with tofacitinib. Receptors originate from a human donor with alopecia areata.

This chain uses TRBV6-5 with TRBJ2-7, with 7 bases fitting TRBD2. There are 14 residues in the CDR3. Germline trimming cut 6 bases from V and 6 bases from J; bases unmatched to any gene: 11. Germline CDR1 MNHEY, CDR2 SVGAGI. The DNA of the CDR3 is TGTGCCAGCAGACTAGCGTCGTCTCCTGGCGAGCAGTACTTC. Its protein product is CASRLASSPGEQYF.

The chain recombines TRBV19 with TRBJ1-5; 9 bases match TRBD1. V lost 10 bases to trimming and J lost 4 bases; unmatched junction nucleotides: 5. Per germline, CDR1 LNHDA and CDR2 SQIVND (reference sequence). The CDR3 extends over 13 amino acids. The CDR3 here is CATAGTGNQPQHF. The DNA of the CDR3 is TGTGCCACCGCGGGGACAGGGAATCAGCCCCAGCATTTT.

This chain connects TRBV10-3 to TRBJ1-1; 8 positions match TRBD1. V shed 3 bases and J 7 bases; nucleotides not matched to a gene: 4. Germline V gives CDR1 ENHRY, CDR2 SYGVKD. The CDR3 extends over 13 amino acids. The CDR3 region has the DNA TGTGCCATCAGTGACGGACAGGGCCTTGAAGCTTTCTTT. Its translation is CAISDGQGLEAFF.

The V gene is TRBV5-1, the J gene TRBJ2-1, with 7 bases fitting TRBD1. V lost 4 bases and J lost 10; bases outside the gene matches: 11. Germline-derived CDR1 and CDR2 are SGHRS and YFSETQ. This CDR3 comprises 14 residues. CDR3 in DNA: TGCGCCAGCAGCCCGACAGGGCGCCGCGAGGAGCAGTTCTTC. Its protein is CASSPTGRREEQFF.

This clone was seen more than once but under ten times. The chain recombines TRBV5-4 with TRBJ2-5; D unresolved. Looked up from germline, CDR1 is SGHNT and CDR2 is YYREEE (reference sequence). Trimming took off 1 base at V and 2 bases at J, with 12 bases between the two ends. The CDR3 contains 15 residues. CDR3 region: CASSLRAEPQETQYF. CDR3 DNA: TGTGCCAGCAGCTTGCGGGCGGAACCACAAGAGACCCAGTACTTC.